Only a few counts were recorded for the clone carrying this T cell receptor (beta chain). Its specificity is not known. Other DNA variants within this sample encode the same CDR3. This CDR3 region has 15 residues. Per germline, CDR1 MNHEY and CDR2 SVGAGI. The trim removed 8 bases at V and 6 bases at J, leaving 13 bases unmatched. This sample was included in a study of cytomegalovirus exposure and HLA in healthy donors. Study information: From donors who were HLA-typed, an early data release held approximately 91 million unique TCRs. Broader study findings: Accurate prediction of HLA-A and HLA-B alleles (for most subjects) was reportedly achieved from TCR beta sequences.

A multiplex PCR was run with 60 Vbeta primers and 13 Jbeta primers. TCRdb keeps only in-frame clones here, not all; method: immunoSEQ multiplex PCR. The sample holds some 170,000 clones, about 77% seen once. This TCR was recovered from a woman aged 50 to 60 in good health and CMV-seronegative. What was sequenced was PBMCs. The chain links TRBV6-5 to TRBJ2-7; 10 bases align to TRBD2. CDR3 coding DNA: TGTGCCAGCGTCGCCCTAGCGGGGGCACATTCCGAGCAGTACTTC. It yields the protein CASVALAGAHSEQYF.